Below, 6 T cell receptor beta chains from the same sample are listed, as sequenced in a study of cytomegalovirus exposure and HLA in healthy donors (dated by TCRdb to between 2016 and 2019). The library relied on the immunoSEQ multiplex PCR assay. The multiplex PCR relied on a mix of 60 forward primers for TCR Vbeta segments and 13 reverse primers for TCR Jbeta segments. In TCRdb, the immuneACCESS table is reduced to in-frame sequences with V and J assigned. These tables do not hold every clone; where another copy was compared, an unresolved V gene accounts for under half, and the others remain unexplained. The sample profile shows about 96,000 clones; about four fifths of them were found once. The top ten hold 13% to 15% of the sample. The sequenced material came from PBMCs. These receptors were taken from a woman in her seventies in good health and CMV-seropositive.

The chain is built from TRBV18 and TRBJ1-5; no clear D gene. Per the germline V gene, CDR1 is KGHSH and CDR2 is LQKENI. The CDR3 loop spans 13 amino acids. Trimming took 6 bases from V and 11 from J, leaving 17 bases between them. The CDR3 DNA sequence: TGTGCCAGCTCCACCGACGCCCCGGGAGCCCAGCATTTT. This sequence encodes CASSTDAPGAQHF.

The CDR3: CASSGGQGGQPQHF. CDR3 coding DNA: TGTGCCAGCAGCGGGGGGCAGGGAGGTCAGCCCCAGCATTTT. The chain recombines TRBV28 with TRBJ1-5, with D tentatively TRBD1 (6 bases). CDR1 and CDR2 from the germline V gene are MDHEN and SYDVKM. CDR3 size: 14 residues. V was shortened by 6 bases and J by 6 bases, with 15 bases between the two germline ends.

This sequence joins TRBV19 and TRBJ1-5; no firm D call. V lost 3 bases and J lost 6, with 12 bases in between. This CDR3 is 14 amino acids long. Germline lookup yields CDR1 LNHDA and CDR2 SQIVND (reference sequence). Written as DNA, the CDR3 is TGTGCCAGTAGTATTGCGGGCTCTGGTCAGCCCCAGCATTTT. This encodes CASSIAGSGQPQHF.

The chain recombines TRBV18 with TRBJ1-2; 12 nucleotides match TRBD1. The CDR3 consists of 14 residues. Germline trimming cut 3 bases from V and 6 bases from J; bases unmatched to any gene: 2. The germline V gene has CDR1 KGHSH and CDR2 LQKENI. The CDR3: CASSPGTGGDGYTF. Here the CDR3 DNA reads TGTGCCAGCTCACCCGGGACAGGGGGCGATGGCTACACCTTC.

The chain is built from TRBV7-3 and TRBJ1-2; 7 bases map to TRBD1. CDR3 length equals 15 residues. In germline, CDR1 is SGHTA, CDR2 FQGTGA. The V segment lost 2 bases and the J segment 2 bases; nucleotides outside the gene matches: 5. The chain's CDR3 is CASSLGPQGNYGYTF. The DNA of the CDR3 is TGTGCCAGCAGCTTAGGTCCACAGGGGAACTATGGCTACACCTTC.

Here the CDR3 DNA reads TGCGCCAGCAATAGCGGGGGATACAATGAGCAGTTCTTC. This encodes CASNSGGYNEQFF. The V call is TRBV10-2, the J call TRBJ2-1; 9 nucleotides match TRBD2. This CDR3 spans 13 amino acids. Per the germline V gene, CDR1 is WSHSY and CDR2 is SAAADI. V dropped 7 bases and J dropped 4; count of bases not matched to a gene: 2.